This entry concerns a single T cell receptor beta chain. This specimen comes from a study of blood T cell repertoires in COVID-19. Looking at the study overall: Researchers got acute and convalescent COVID-19 samples from the United States, Italy and Spain. PBMCs, B-cell-depleted T cells, or T cells were the source of the cDNA or gDNA that made up the material.

How the authors handled the data: Estimated nucleated cell counts came from reference gene primer amplification. Sequencing was performed with immunoSEQ multiplex PCR; in TCRdb, only in-frame clones are kept and a portion is missing. V, J and clone size derive from that table, while D and trimming were established from the DNA sequence. The data contain around 38,000 clones, around 90% of them singletons. Seattle-derived patients entered the study during active infection and were followed longitudinally. From germline, CDR1 is LNHDA and CDR2 SQIVND (reference sequence). The CDR3 consists of 10 residues. V dropped 7 bases and J dropped 6 bases, with 6 bases sitting between them.

This receptor was identified in a man between 60 and 75 years old with COVID-19, enrolled during active disease. The chain uses TRBV19 and TRBJ1-1, with D hard to call. The specimen sequenced was peripheral blood. The CDR3 nucleotides read TGTGCCAGTATCGGGGCTGAAGCTTTCTTT. Translating it yields CASIGAEAFF.